This T cell receptor (beta chain) was sequenced for a study of T cell repertoires in cytomegalovirus infection. Looking at the study overall: HLA-B-restricted CMV epitopes that are well studied were used alongside recently identified HLA-C-restricted ones. A matching HLA type, together with CMV infection, was signaled by public TCR beta signatures. Study-wide points: Cumulative frequency of public TCR beta families picked out carriers of CMV plus the relevant HLA. HLA-C-restricted CMV-specific TCR beta clonotypes prevailed in the ex vivo response.

CDR1 and CDR2 (germline): LNHDA, SQIVND (reference sequence). The CDR3 sequence is 15 residues long. Trimming at V came to 4 bases and at J to 7 bases, leaving 12 bases not matched to a gene. This clonotype was seen only a few times. Its antigen is not known. MiXCR, applied by TCRdb to the reads, yields one record per CDR3 protein. The table records around 710,000 distinct CDR3 sequences, 25% to 30% of them present only once. The sample here was cultured CD8+ T cells from PBMCs, taken from culture after CMV antigen stimulation. The chain carries TRBV19 and TRBJ1-2; TRBD1 agrees at 7 bases. The TCR sequence derives from a human donor in good health (CMV status not recorded). Some clones in this sample may be carry-over from other donors' samples. CDR3 DNA sequence: TGTGCCAGTAGTACCACCCGACAGGGATGGCTTGGCTACACCTTC. The encoded protein is CASSTTRQGWLGYTF. The full variable domain, with the rest looked up from reference TRBV19 and TRBJ1-2, is DGGITQSPKYLFRKEGQNVTLSCEQNLNHDAMYWYRQDPGQGLRLIYYSQIVNDFQKGDIAEGYSVSREKKESFPLTVTSAQKNPTAFYLCASSTTRQGWLGYTFGSGTRLTVV.